This is a list of T cell receptor beta chains from one sample in a study of blood T cell repertoires in COVID-19. The repertoire was sequenced with immunoSEQ multiplex PCR; TCRdb's copy has only in-frame clones and lacks some. The sample lists about 200,000 clones; roughly 84% were seen once. The sample was peripheral blood. These receptors came from a man in his fifties with COVID-19, enrolled during active disease. CDR3s include the opening cysteine and the closing phenylalanine or tryptophan. D genes are given only for firm matches. A clone size is listed for some rows: how often the clone was seen (once, few, many), or a class if it is expanded.

v_gene: TRBV25-1; d_gene: TRBD1; abundance: few; j_gene: TRBJ1-3; CDR3aa: CASSGGDSSTIYF; CDR3nt: TGTGCCAGCAGTGGGGGGGACAGCAGCACCATATATTTT
v_gene: TRBV27; d_gene: -; abundance: -; j_gene: TRBJ2-3; CDR3aa: CASSLTQLAPLRPADTQYF; CDR3nt: TGTGCCAGCAGCCTTACACAACTAGCCCCCCTACGCCCCGCAGATACGCAGTATTTT
v_gene: TRBV5-1; d_gene: -; abundance: -; j_gene: TRBJ1-5; CDR3aa: CASSLMGGGNQPQHF; CDR3nt: TGCGCCAGCAGCTTGATGGGAGGGGGCAATCAGCCCCAGCATTTT
v_gene: TRBV9; d_gene: TRBD2; abundance: -; j_gene: TRBJ2-2; CDR3aa: CASSLKTSGANTGELFF; CDR3nt: TGTGCCAGCAGCTTAAAGACTAGCGGGGCGAACACCGGGGAGCTGTTTTTT
v_gene: TRBV19; d_gene: -; abundance: -; j_gene: TRBJ1-5; CDR3aa: CASSIRSGAGGNQPQHF; CDR3nt: TGTGCCAGTAGTATAAGGTCAGGGGCTGGAGGCAATCAGCCCCAGCATTTT
v_gene: TRBV3-1/TRBV3-2; d_gene: -; abundance: -; j_gene: TRBJ1-3; CDR3aa: CASSQTGGFGNTIYF; CDR3nt: TGTGCCAGCAGTCAGACAGGAGGTTTTGGAAACACCATATATTTT
v_gene: TRBV5-5; d_gene: -; abundance: few; j_gene: TRBJ2-7; CDR3aa: CASSLVRGPYEQYF; CDR3nt: TGTGCCAGCAGCTTGGTGCGGGGCCCCTACGAGCAGTACTTC
v_gene: TRBV7-9; d_gene: -; abundance: few; j_gene: TRBJ2-7; CDR3aa: CASSTDRTGYEQYF; CDR3nt: TGTGCCAGCAGCACAGACAGAACCGGCTACGAGCAGTACTTC
v_gene: TRBV18; d_gene: TRBD1; abundance: -; j_gene: TRBJ2-2; CDR3aa: CASSPRQGDTGELFF; CDR3nt: TGTGCCAGCTCACCACGACAGGGGGACACCGGGGAGCTGTTTTTT
v_gene: TRBV5-4; d_gene: TRBD1; abundance: -; j_gene: TRBJ1-2; CDR3aa: CASSLRDRVYGYTF; CDR3nt: TGTGCCAGCAGCTTGAGGGACAGGGTTTATGGCTACACCTTC